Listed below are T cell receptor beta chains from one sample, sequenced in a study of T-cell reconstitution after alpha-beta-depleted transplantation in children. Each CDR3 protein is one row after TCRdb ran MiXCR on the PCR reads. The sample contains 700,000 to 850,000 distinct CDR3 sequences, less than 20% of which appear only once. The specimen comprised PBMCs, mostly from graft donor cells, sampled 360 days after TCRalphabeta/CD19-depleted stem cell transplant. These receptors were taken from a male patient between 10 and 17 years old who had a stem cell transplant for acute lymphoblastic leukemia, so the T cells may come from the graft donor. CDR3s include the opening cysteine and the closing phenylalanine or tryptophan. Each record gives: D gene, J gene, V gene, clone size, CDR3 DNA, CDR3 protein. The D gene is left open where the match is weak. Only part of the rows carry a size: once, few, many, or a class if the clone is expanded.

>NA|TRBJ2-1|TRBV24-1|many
TGTGCCACAGGGACCCCCGTTGGGCCCTACAATGAGCAGTTCTTC
CATGTPVGPYNEQFF
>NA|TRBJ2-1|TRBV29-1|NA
TGCAGCGTTGCTAGGGAAGCCTACAATGAGCAGTTCTTC
CSVAREAYNEQFF
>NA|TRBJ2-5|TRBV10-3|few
TGTGCCATCAGTGACTTTGAGGACTTCGAAGAGACCCAGTACTTC
CAISDFEDFEETQYF
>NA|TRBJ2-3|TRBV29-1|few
TGCAGCGTCGAACACTGGGCCCAGACTAAAACAGATACGCAGTATTTT
CSVEHWAQTKTDTQYF
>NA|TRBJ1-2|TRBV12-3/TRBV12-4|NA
TGTGCCAGCAGTTCCCTCCTGGGAGGCTACACCTTC
CASSSLLGGYTF
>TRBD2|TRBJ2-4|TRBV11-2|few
TGTGCCAGCAGCACGCGGACTAGTCAAAACATTCAGTACTTC
CASSTRTSQNIQYF
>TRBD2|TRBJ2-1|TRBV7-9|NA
TGTGCCAGCAGCTTAACGGCTAGCGGGAATGAGCAGTTCTTC
CASSLTASGNEQFF
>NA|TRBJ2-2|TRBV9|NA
TGTGCCAGCAGCGTAGCCGGGACCTGGTCCGGGGAGCTGTTTTTT
CASSVAGTWSGELFF
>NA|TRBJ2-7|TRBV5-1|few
TGCGCCAGCAGCAGTCACGCAGAGGAGCAGTACTTC
CASSSHAEEQYF
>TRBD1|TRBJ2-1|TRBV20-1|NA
TGCAGTGCTAGGGAGGCTACGAGGGGGCGCGTTGGCAATGAGCAGTTCTTC
CSAREATRGRVGNEQFF
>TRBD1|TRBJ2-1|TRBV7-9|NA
TGTGCCAGCAGCAATAGACAGGGGAAGGGGAAGGTCAATGAGCAGTTCTTC
CASSNRQGKGKVNEQFF
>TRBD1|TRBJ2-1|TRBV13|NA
TGTGCCAGCAGCTTAGTGGGACAGCCTAATGAGCAGTTCTTC
CASSLVGQPNEQFF
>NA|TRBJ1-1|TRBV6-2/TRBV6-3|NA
TGTGCCAGCAGTTACCCCCAAAACACTGAAGCTTTCTTT
CASSYPQNTEAFF
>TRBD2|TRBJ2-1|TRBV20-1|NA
TGCAGTGCTAGAGTAAATAGCGGGAGCGGTGAGCAGTTCTTC
CSARVNSGSGEQFF
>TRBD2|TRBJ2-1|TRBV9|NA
TGTGCCAGCAGCGTTACCTTAGCGGGAGGGTTTGATGAGCAGTTCTTC
CASSVTLAGGFDEQFF
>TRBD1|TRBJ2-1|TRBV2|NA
TGTGCCAGCAGTGAACAGGGGGTTACAAGTGAGCAGTTCTTC
CASSEQGVTSEQFF
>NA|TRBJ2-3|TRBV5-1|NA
TGCGCCAGCAGCTCCTATGAGCAACATACGCAGTATTTT
CASSSYEQHTQYF
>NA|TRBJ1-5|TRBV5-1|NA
TGCGCCAGCAGCACGACCGGAGGAGGTCAGCCCCAGCATTTT
CASSTTGGGQPQHF
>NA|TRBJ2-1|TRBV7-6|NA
TGTGCCAGCAGCTTAGGAATAGAACCCAGCCCCTACAATGAGCAGTTCTTC
CASSLGIEPSPYNEQFF
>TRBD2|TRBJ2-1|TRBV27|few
TGTGCCAGCACCTCAATCGGGCTAGCGGGGTTTCTTAACAATGAGCAGTTCTTC
CASTSIGLAGFLNNEQFF
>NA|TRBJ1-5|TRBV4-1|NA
TGCGCCAGCAGCCAAGATTATTTGGCGGGGTCGAGCAATCAGCCCCAGCATTTT
CASSQDYLAGSSNQPQHF
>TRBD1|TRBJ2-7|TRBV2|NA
TGTGCCAGCAGTCCACAGGGGGTGGCCTACGAGCAGTACTTC
CASSPQGVAYEQYF
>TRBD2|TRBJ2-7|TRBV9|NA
TGTGCCAGCAGCGTAGGGCGGGAGTCCTCTTACGAGCAGTACTTC
CASSVGRESSYEQYF
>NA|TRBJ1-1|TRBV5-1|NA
TGCGCCAGCAGCTTCCGTCGCGGGACCCCTCGAAGTTACACTGAAGCTTTCTTT
CASSFRRGTPRSYTEAFF
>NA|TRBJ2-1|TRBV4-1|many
TGCGCCAGCAGCCAAGATGGTAGAGAGGACAATGAGCAGTTCTTC
CASSQDGREDNEQFF
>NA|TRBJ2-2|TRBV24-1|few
TGTGCCACCAGTGAGCCGAATACCGGGGAGCTGTTTTTT
CATSEPNTGELFF
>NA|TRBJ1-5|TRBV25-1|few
TGTGCCAGCAGTGCGCCGTATAGCAATCAGCCCCAGCATTTT
CASSAPYSNQPQHF
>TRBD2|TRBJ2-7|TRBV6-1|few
TGTGCCAGCAGGACCTTAGTAGCGGGAGCGCTTTACGAGCAGTACTTC
CASRTLVAGALYEQYF
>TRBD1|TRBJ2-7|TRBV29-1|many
TGCAGCGTTGCTCCGGACAGGGTCGCCTACGAGCAGTACTTC
CSVAPDRVAYEQYF